This TCR beta chain was retrieved from a study of T cells in Graves' hyperthyroidism and ophthalmopathy. Blood was drawn at first hyperthyroidism diagnosis, before any ophthalmopathy symptoms. Authors of the study amplified TCR beta CDR3 regions from RNA transcripts. The HTBI set primed first-round TCR CDR3 RT-PCR. One entry per CDR3 protein, called by TCRdb with MiXCR from the multiplex PCR reads. The data contain around 700,000 distinct CDR3 sequences, approximately 19% of them seen just once; the ten biggest clones take up 16%. The study, taken as a whole, reports: A model built on 13 V-J features separated ophthalmopathy from stable hyperthyroidism. The model forecast ophthalmopathy, anticipating it by a median approximately 6.2 months before onset. Blood also held most thyroid clonotypes expanded beyond 0.001.

V lost 6 bases to trimming and J lost 7 bases, with 7 bases between them. The CDR3 is 10 residues long. From germline, CDR1 is DFQATT and CDR2 SNEGSKA (reference sequence). A remark on this clonotype: Its antigen is still unknown.

The chain employs TRBV20-1 and TRBJ2-1; a possible D gene is TRBD1 (5 bases). The sample was blood. The receptor was derived from a woman between 50 and 59 years old with Graves' hyperthyroidism that later progressed to Graves' ophthalmopathy. CDR3 loop: CSAQGNEQFF. The CDR3 DNA sequence: TGCAGTGCCCAGGGTAATGAGCAGTTCTTC.